These 21 T cell receptor beta chains were sequenced from one sample in a study of identical twins. TCRdb reprocessed the 5' RACE reads via MiXCR and lists one record per CDR3 protein. The sample records hundreds of thousands of distinct CDR3 sequences, 8.6% being singletons. These data were also filed under a second study, of yellow fever vaccine responses in identical twins.

The sample taken for sequencing was PBMCs. The receptor source for this set is a woman under 30 in good health.

There are a few counts of this clonotype. This chain joins TRBV29-1 and TRBJ2-3; 7 bases fit TRBD1. Germline V gene sequence: CDR1 SQVTM, CDR2 ANQGSEA. V lost 7 bases, J lost 4 bases, and 5 bases stayed unmatched. The CDR3 spans 12 residues. The CDR3, as DNA: TGCAGCGCAGCACAGGGGTCAGATACGCAGTATTTT. It specifies CSAAQGSDTQYF.

The genes are TRBV28 and TRBJ2-7; TRBD1 matches 9 bases. The CDR3 covers 15 residues. The junction had 4 bases not matched to a gene; V was cut back by 3 bases and J by 1 base. The germline V gene encodes CDR1 MDHEN and CDR2 SYDVKM. The CDR3 region is CASSLRDRESYEQYF. In DNA form, the CDR3 reads TGTGCCAGCAGTTTGAGGGACAGGGAATCCTACGAGCAGTACTTC.

CDR3 sequence: CASSPHDYEQYF. CDR3 sequence (DNA): TGCGCCAGCAGCCCCCATGACTACGAGCAGTACTTC. V gene TRBV5-1 combines with J gene TRBJ2-7, with unresolved D. This CDR3 region has 12 residues. The V end lost 4 bases, the J end lost 3 bases, and 8 bases lay between the germline ends. Germline values: CDR1 SGHRS, CDR2 YFSETQ.

The chain employs TRBV2 and TRBJ2-2; a possible D gene is TRBD2 (6 bases). Trimming pared 8 bases from V and 6 bases from J, leaving 16 bases between. The CDR3 sequence is 14 residues long. Germline values: CDR1 SNHLY, CDR2 FYNNEI. The CDR3 loop reads CASRTGLLAGELFF. DNA for the CDR3: TGTGCCAGCCGAACAGGACTACTAGCCGGGGAGCTGTTTTTT.

This clonotype was seen more than once but under ten times. The V call is TRBV6-6, the J call TRBJ1-1; TRBD1 matches 8 bases. V lost 6 bases and J lost 9; bases outside the gene matches: 9. Per the germline V gene, CDR1 is MNHNY and CDR2 is SVGAGI (reference sequence). CDR3 size: 13 residues. This chain's CDR3 is CASRLQGADQAFF. CDR3 in DNA: TGTGCCAGCAGACTCCAGGGGGCGGACCAAGCTTTCTTT.

The chain joins TRBV4-3 to TRBJ2-5, with D maybe TRBD2 (7 bases). The CDR3 has 16 amino acids. Germline V gene lookup returns CDR1 LGHNA and CDR2 YSLEER. Trimming pared 0 bases from V and 5 bases from J, leaving 16 bases between. CDR3 amino acids: CASSQDRGGARETQYF. The CDR3 coding sequence is TGCGCCAGCAGCCAAGATAGGGGGGGGGCTCGGGAGACCCAGTACTTC.

This clonotype was seen a few times. The chain links TRBV4-2 to TRBJ2-3; a possible D gene is TRBD1 (5 bases). Germline V CDR1 and CDR2: LGHNA, YNFKEQ. Trimming removed 0 bases from V and 0 bases from J, with 13 bases in between. The CDR3 extends over 17 amino acids. CDR3: CASSQEWGGTSTDTQYF. The CDR3 nucleotides read TGTGCCAGCAGCCAAGAATGGGGCGGAACTAGCACAGATACGCAGTATTTT.

The chain combines TRBV15 with TRBJ2-5; D is perhaps TRBD1 (5 bases). The CDR3 contains 15 residues. Trimming took off 0 bases at V and 4 bases at J, with 12 bases between the two ends. From germline, CDR1 is LNHNV and CDR2 YYDKDF (reference sequence). CDR3 amino acids: CATSRDGGRGETQYF. In DNA, the CDR3 is TGTGCCACCAGCAGAGATGGTGGAAGGGGAGAGACCCAGTACTTC.

The genes are TRBV29-1 and TRBJ2-3; 8 nucleotides agree with TRBD2. CDR1 and CDR2 (germline): SQVTM, ANQGSEA. The CDR3 is made up of 15 amino acids. Trimming took 6 bases from V and 6 from J; bases not matched to a gene: 14. The CDR3 protein is CSVAERGGLMDTQYF. DNA for the CDR3: TGCAGCGTAGCTGAACGGGGGGGCCTCATGGATACGCAGTATTTT.

This clonotype showed up just a few times. This chain connects TRBV25-1 to TRBJ2-2; D not resolved. CDR1 MGHDK and CDR2 SYGVNS come from the germline V gene. V lost 10 bases and J 1 base, leaving 4 bases between the germline ends. The CDR3 contains 11 residues. This CDR3 reads CATKNTGELFF. In nucleotides, the CDR3 is TGTGCCACCAAGAACACCGGGGAGCTGTTTTTT. Combining the CDR3 with reference TRBV25-1 and TRBJ2-2 gives the whole variable domain EADIYQTPRYLVIGTGKKITLECSQTMGHDKMYWYQQDPGMELHLIHYSYGVNSTEKGDLSSESTVSRIRTEHFPLTLESARPSHTSQYLCATKNTGELFFGEGSRLTVL.

The rearrangement uses TRBV6-1 and TRBJ2-7; the D gene is possibly TRBD2 (6 bases). Trimming pared 3 bases from V and 3 bases from J, leaving 15 bases between. Germline loops: CDR1 MNHNS, CDR2 SASEGT. The CDR3 length is 15 residues. This CDR3 reads CASSDPGLPYYEQYF. CDR3 DNA: TGTGCCAGCAGTGACCCGGGACTCCCCTACTACGAGCAGTACTTC.

Many counts were recorded for this clonotype. V gene TRBV4-2 combines with J gene TRBJ2-7; 7 bases match TRBD1. The CDR3 has 15 amino acids. V shed 0 bases, J shed 4 bases, and the junction held 6 bases outside the gene matches. Germline loops: CDR1 LGHNA, CDR2 YNFKEQ. The CDR3 nucleotides are TGTGCCAGCAGCCAAGAAGGAAGGGGGCATTACGAGCAGTACTTC. Protein product: CASSQEGRGHYEQYF.

The table lists this clonotype with a few counts. The CDR3 coding sequence is TGCGCCAGCAGGACAGGGCAGACGAACACTGAAGCTTTCTTT. Its protein is CASRTGQTNTEAFF. V and J are TRBV5-1 and TRBJ1-1; TRBD1 aligns across 7 bases. The V segment lost 5 bases and the J segment 1 base; nucleotides outside the gene matches: 5. The CDR3 extends over 14 amino acids. Looked up from germline, CDR1 is SGHRS and CDR2 is YFSETQ.

This chain connects TRBV7-2 to TRBJ2-1; 10 bases line up with TRBD2. The V gene end was trimmed by 1 base and the J gene end by 7 bases; junction bases not matched to a gene: 10. Germline V gene data show CDR1 as SGHTA and CDR2 as FQGNSA. The CDR3 extends over 17 amino acids. CDR3 coding DNA: TGTGCCAGCAGCTTAGGGCCCGGGACTAGCGCTTCGAATGAGCAGTTCTTC. As protein: CASSLGPGTSASNEQFF.

Notes on this clonotype: A much more abundant neighbour one base away suggests this may be a read error. V gene TRBV7-9 combines with J gene TRBJ2-1, with TRBD2 matching 10 bases. J lost 4 bases, V lost 5 bases, and 5 bases had no gene match. CDR1 is SEHNR, CDR2 FQNEAQ, per germline (reference sequence). This CDR3 has 15 amino acids. The DNA for the CDR3 is TGTGCCAGCAGCCCCGGGACTAGCGAGTACAATGAGCAGTTCTTC. It codes for CASSPGTSEYNEQFF. The full variable domain, its missing parts supplied by reference TRBV7-9 and TRBJ2-1, is DTGVSQNPRHKITKRGQNVTFRCDPISEHNRLYWYRQTLGQGPEFLTYFQNEAQLEKSRLLSDRFSAERPKGSFSTLEIQRTEQGDSAMYLCASSPGTSEYNEQFFGPGTRLTVL.

This clonotype was counted between two and nine times. The chain carries TRBV27 and TRBJ2-7, with 8 bases lining up with TRBD1. Germline lookup yields CDR1 MNHEY and CDR2 SMNVEV (reference sequence). Losses at the gene ends were 8 bases for V and 6 bases for J; bases not matched to a gene: 9. The CDR3 is 13 amino acids. The CDR3 sequence: CASCTTGASEQYF. CDR3 coding DNA: TGTGCCAGCTGTACGACAGGGGCCAGCGAGCAGTACTTC.

Of note for this clonotype: One junction end disagrees with the germline gene, perhaps due to a read error. The chain carries TRBV12-3 or TRBV12-4 and TRBJ2-2; weak D call: TRBD2 (5 bases). This CDR3 comprises 15 residues. CDR3 in amino acids: CASNLASQNTGELVF. In DNA, the CDR3 is TGTGCCAGCAACCTTGCTTCCCAGAACACCGGGGAGCTGGTTTTT.

This clonotype was detected only a few times. The J gene is TRBJ1-4, the V gene TRBV7-9; D is ambiguous. Germline-derived CDR1 and CDR2 are SEHNR and FQNEAQ (reference sequence). This CDR3 is 15 amino acids long. V lost 2 bases to trimming and J lost 8 bases, with 15 bases between them. The CDR3 DNA reads as TGTGCCAGCAGCTTAAATCCGGGGAGAGGGGAAAAACTGTTTTTT. Translated, it gives CASSLNPGRGEKLFF.

The sample holds a few counts of this clonotype. The genes are TRBV25-1 and TRBJ2-1; the match to TRBD2 covers 7 bases. Germline-derived CDR1 and CDR2 are MGHDK and SYGVNS. The CDR3 extends over 13 amino acids. V lost 6 bases and J lost 5; bases outside the gene matches: 4. CDR3 bases: TGTGCCAGCAGCGGGGGGTACAACAATGAGCAGTTCTTC. It codes for CASSGGYNNEQFF.

This clonotype has ten or more counts. This chain uses TRBV15 with TRBJ2-7; weak D call: TRBD2 (6 bases). From germline, CDR1 is LNHNV and CDR2 YYDKDF (reference sequence). Deletions cut 1 base from V and 1 base from J, with 8 bases between. The length of the CDR3 is 14 residues. Here the CDR3 reads CATSRVGGSYEQYF. The CDR3 nucleotides are TGTGCCACCAGCAGAGTTGGAGGGTCCTACGAGCAGTACTTC.

This clonotype has ten or more counts. The chain is built from TRBV29-1 and TRBJ1-4, with D possibly being TRBD1 (5 bases). V shed 5 bases and J shed 6 bases, with 16 bases lying between them. Germline V gene sequence: CDR1 SQVTM, CDR2 ANQGSEA. The CDR3 extends over 14 amino acids. The CDR3 region has the DNA TGCAGCGTTCGAAGAGCAGGGATATATGAAAAACTGTTTTTT. Translating gives CSVRRAGIYEKLFF.